This T cell receptor beta chain was sequenced for a study of CD8+ T cells in alopecia areata. Findings and caveats of the study: Normal scalp had lower clonality than lesional scalp, with alopecia totalis/universalis lesions showing this most strongly. Normal skin's resident alphabeta T cells are sequenced alongside lesional scalp T cells. With patients, TCR sharing proved less clear than in mice, a difference possibly related to HLA.

CD4+ and CD8+ T cells were sorted from PBMCs stained for CD3, CD4 and CD8. The sequencing template was cDNA reverse transcribed from extracted RNA. Measured with immunoSEQ multiplex PCR; TCRdb has only the in-frame clones, and not every one. The sample shows 110,000 or so clones, over 60% of them seen only once. On this clone itself: Antigen specificity is unknown.

Trimming left V 0 bases short and J 4 bases short, with 12 bases between. Looked up from germline, CDR1 is SQVTM and CDR2 is ANQGSEA. This CDR3 has 14 amino acids. The gene calls are TRBV29-1 and TRBJ1-2, with a weak D call TRBD1 (5 bases). The receptor was derived from a human donor in good health. The material sequenced was CD4+ T cells sorted from blood. The CDR3 region is CSVEDAQGSYGYTF. CDR3 nucleotides: TGCAGCGTTGAAGATGCGCAGGGAAGCTATGGCTACACCTTC.